This T cell receptor (beta chain) stems from a study of cytomegalovirus exposure and HLA in healthy donors (dated by TCRdb to about 2017). About the full investigation: The roughly 670 repertoires of the first cohort and the roughly 110 validation repertoires were produced on the same platform, according to a later analysis. The study aimed to test whether cataloging public T cell receptors could reveal signatures of past pathogen exposure. Along with the roughly 710-subject first cohort, a separate validation cohort of over a hundred different subjects was used. High-throughput TCR immunosequencing, statistical association of individual TCRs with disease status, and machine learning were combined to predict cytomegalovirus infection status. Findings and caveats that apply to the study as a whole: A later analysis lacked HLA typing for the validation cohort, so it scored co-occurrence in that cohort across all 110 or so repertoires. The authors suggested that the approach could potentially be generalized to other disease states and immunological phenotypes. In both the original and validation cohorts, the classifier was reported to diagnose cytomegalovirus status with high specificity and sensitivity. Three of the identified cytomegalovirus-associated TCR beta chains were confirmed in vitro to be specific for cytomegalovirus antigens. Of the cluster scores, about 94% were above 0 in a later analysis, which found that TCRs clustered in the first cohort also tended to co-occur in the 120 or so validation repertoires. The study listed 150 to 200 TCR beta chains as associated with cytomegalovirus. Most TCR sequences were seen in very few donors, while some public TCRs were found in many individuals.

Regarding this clone: The antigen it recognizes is unknown. Base quality data are lacking; no much larger clone is found one base away.

Separate from the approximately 670-subject first cohort, the validation cohort of roughly 130 subjects was the group to which the donors belonged. The protocol used for the library was the immunoSEQ multiplex PCR assay. For the original study's pipeline: A statistical classification framework was built for diagnosing cytomegalovirus status from the catalog of TCR beta chain sequences. TCRdb's version of the immuneACCESS table is confined to in-frame rearrangements and falls short of the full clone set. An unresolved V gene accounts for under half of the shortfall where checked; the remainder is of unknown origin. V and J calls plus clone size are reproduced from that table; the DNA served to infer D and trimming. The table for this sample lists 65,000 or so clones; approximately 96% of them were counted only once. Of the sample, 4% to 5.5% is held by the ten largest clones. Spanning cysteine to phenylalanine, the CDR3 consists of 14 amino acids. Only the CDR3 region is kept as DNA, spanning 42 bases read in frame from base 1. The trim is 1 base for V and 1 base for J, with a gap of 6 bases between the germline ends. From a lookup of the germline V gene (reference sequence), CDR1 and CDR2 are MNHEY and SMNVEV.

The chain was built from TRBV27 and TRBJ2-3, with TRBD2 tentatively as D gene (5 bases match). Sequencing was carried out using PBMCs. This receptor was obtained from a man aged 18 to 35 in good health and CMV-seropositive. The CDR3 region: CASSLFGGTDTQYF. The DNA sequence is TGTGCCAGCAGTTTATTCGGGGGCACAGATACGCAGTATTTT.